This TCR beta chain was found in a study of regulatory T cells in long-lasting Graves disease. Study-level information: With positive TSH receptor antibodies and over 5 years of antithyroid drugs, Graves' disease was considered persistent.

Described time point: persistent/refractory GD, antithyroid drugs over 5 years with positive TRAb. With RNA extracted from PBMCs as input, the TCR library was made. Germline V lookup: CDR1 DFQATT, CDR2 SNEGSKA (reference sequence). Trimming cost V 3 bases and J 10 bases, with 10 bases left between them. The CDR3 spans 11 residues. This clonotype has a handful of counts. Its target is unknown. Study-level results: Persistent disease exhibited a predilection for TRBV28, TRBJ1-2 and TRBJ2-5.

Through Arm-PCR of CDR3 regions and iRepertoire HTBI primers, TCR beta libraries were built. TCRdb redid the calling of the multiplex PCR reads with MiXCR, one entry per CDR3 protein. Among 400,000 to 500,000 distinct CDR3 sequences listed, around a fifth were seen once. The sample was peripheral blood mononuclear cells (PBMCs), taken when the disease was refractory, from a patient treated with antithyroid drugs. The genes are TRBV20-1 and TRBJ2-4; unclear D gene. This TCR derives from a female donor with Graves disease. DNA for the CDR3: TGCAGTGCTAGTGGTCGGAGAATTCAGTACTTC. Its protein is CSASGRRIQYF.